The 15 T cell receptor beta chains presented below share a single source sample, sequenced in a study of identical twins' blood T cells. From the 5' RACE reads, TCRdb called clonotypes with MiXCR, one entry per CDR3 protein. Here the sample spans hundreds of thousands of distinct CDR3 sequences, over 25% being singletons. The sequenced material came from PBMCs. These receptors were taken from a woman aged 18-55 years in good health.

This clonotype was detected only once. A read error may be the cause here, since a much bigger clone is one base away. This rearrangement joins TRBV12-3 or TRBV12-4 to TRBJ1-4, with D unclear. This CDR3 is 15 amino acids long. This CDR3 reads CASRPGDATNGKLFF. In DNA, the CDR3 is TGTGCCAGCAGGCCAGGAGATGCAACTAATGGAAAACTGTTTTTT.

This clonotype has a handful of counts. For the CDR3, the DNA is TGTGCCAGTACCTTAAAAATGGCCTCTCGCGCCGGGGAGCTGTTTTTT. Protein product: CASTLKMASRAGELFF. The J gene is TRBJ2-2, the V gene TRBV28; D is unclear. The CDR3 consists of 16 residues. Germline V gives CDR1 MDHEN, CDR2 SYDVKM. V was shortened by 9 bases and J by 6 bases, with 23 bases between the two germline ends.

This clonotype was seen more than once but under ten times. This chain uses TRBV12-3 or TRBV12-4 with TRBJ1-1, with 7 bases matching TRBD1. The V segment lost 3 bases and the J segment 3 bases; nucleotides outside the gene matches: 4. This CDR3 is 14 amino acids long. This CDR3 reads CASSFQGDHTEAFF. The DNA of the CDR3 is TGTGCCAGCAGTTTTCAGGGGGATCACACTGAAGCTTTCTTT.

This clonotype was picked up a small number of times. This chain uses TRBV7-8 with TRBJ1-5; no definite D call. The CDR3 sequence is 17 residues long. V was pared by 2 bases and J by 5 bases, with 19 bases between. Looked up from germline, CDR1 is SGHVS and CDR2 is FQNEAQ. The CDR3 reads CASSLTLWNQDDQPQHF. The CDR3 DNA follows: TGTGCCAGCAGCTTAACCCTATGGAATCAGGACGATCAGCCCCAGCATTTT. The full variable domain, in which reference TRBV7-8 and TRBJ1-5 provide the parts outside the CDR3, is GAGVSQSPRYKVAKRGQDVALRCDPISGHVSLFWYQQALGQGPEFLTYFQNEAQLDKSGLPSDRFFAERPEGSVSTLKIQRTQQEDSAVYLCASSLTLWNQDDQPQHFGDGTRLSIL.

On this clonotype itself: A much larger clone lies a single base off, so this may be a read error. This chain uses TRBV4-3 with TRBJ1-2; TRBD1 agrees at 7 bases. Germline V CDR1 and CDR2: LGHNA, YSLEER. The CDR3 length is 14 residues. The ends lost 4 bases at V and 1 base at J; junction bases unmatched: 3. CDR3 coding DNA: TGCGCCAGCAGCCGAGGGGACAGTAACTATGGCTACACCTTC. This sequence encodes CASSRGDSNYGYTF.

The chain carries TRBV20-1 and TRBJ1-5; D is perhaps TRBD1 (5 bases). CDR1 and CDR2 from the germline V gene are DFQATT and SNEGSKA (reference sequence). V lost 6 bases and J lost 7, with 19 bases in between. The CDR3 consists of 14 residues. The CDR3 region is CSAGQTGREQPQHF. CDR3 in DNA: TGCAGTGCCGGGCAAACGGGGCGTGAGCAGCCCCAGCATTTT.

This clonotype appeared a few times. This chain uses TRBV6-6 with TRBJ2-7; D not resolved. The V gene lost 0 bases and the J gene lost 5 bases, with 11 bases spanning the gap. Germline CDR1 and CDR2: MNHNY and SVGAGI (reference sequence). The CDR3 totals 14 residues. The CDR3 nucleotides are TGTGCCAGCAGTTACTCGCAGGTGGCCGACGAGCAGTACTTC. Amino acids: CASSYSQVADEQYF.

As to this clonotype: A read error may be the cause here, since a much bigger clone is one base away. The V gene is TRBV29-1, the J gene TRBJ1-2; 7 bases map to TRBD1. In germline, CDR1 is SQVTM, CDR2 ANQGSEA. Trimming removed 4 bases from V and 8 bases from J; junction bases left unmatched: 13. The CDR3 totals 14 residues. The CDR3 here is CSVGSRTGVKGYTF. CDR3 DNA: TGCAGCGTTGGCTCACGGACAGGCGTTAAGGGCTACACCTTC.

V usage is TRBV5-5 and J usage is TRBJ2-1, with TRBD2 matching over 8 bases. Germline V gene lookup returns CDR1 SGHKS and CDR2 YYEKEE (reference sequence). The CDR3 loop spans 15 amino acids. Losses at the gene ends were 3 bases for V and 3 bases for J; bases not matched to a gene: 5. The CDR3 loop is CASSSITSGYNEQFF. Here the CDR3 DNA reads TGTGCCAGCAGCTCCATCACTAGCGGCTACAATGAGCAGTTCTTC.

This clonotype was detected many times. The genes are TRBV6-2 or TRBV6-3 and TRBJ2-2; 7 nucleotides match TRBD1. The CDR3 runs to 16 residues. V lost 6 bases, J lost 3 bases, and 10 bases stayed unmatched. CDR1 MNHEY and CDR2 SVGEGT come from the germline V gene. The CDR3, as DNA: TGTGCCAGCAGGCCTCCACGAACAGGGGACACCGGGGAGCTGTTTTTT. Translating gives CASRPPRTGDTGELFF.

CDR3 sequence reads: CASSPTTPGVTEAFF. The CDR3 bases are TGTGCCAGCTCGCCAACGACACCCGGGGTCACTGAAGCTTTCTTT. The chain is built from TRBV18 and TRBJ1-1, with D unresolved. Trimming pared 6 bases from V and 4 bases from J, leaving 18 bases between. The CDR3 runs to 15 residues. Germline assignment: CDR1 KGHSH and CDR2 LQKENI.

Ten or more counts support this clonotype. V usage is TRBV5-1 and J usage is TRBJ1-1, with no clear D. There are 13 residues in the CDR3. V lost 4 bases and J 6 bases, leaving 13 bases between the germline ends. The germline V gene has CDR1 SGHRS and CDR2 YFSETQ. This CDR3 reads CASSPSDESEAFF. CDR3 in DNA: TGCGCCAGCAGCCCGTCAGATGAATCTGAAGCTTTCTTT.

This clonotype turned up a few times. The chain is built from TRBV19 and TRBJ1-1, with D perhaps TRBD1 (5 bases). CDR1 and CDR2 (germline): LNHDA, SQIVND (reference sequence). There are 14 residues in the CDR3. V was pared by 6 bases and J by 4 bases, with 15 bases between. The CDR3 is CASSIRGLGTEAFF. CDR3 DNA sequence: TGTGCCAGTAGCATACGGGGCTTGGGCACTGAAGCTTTCTTT.

The J gene is TRBJ2-2, the V gene TRBV7-9; 7 bases map to TRBD1. This CDR3 region has 14 residues. Germline lookup yields CDR1 SEHNR and CDR2 FQNEAQ (reference sequence). Unmatched junction bases numbered 3, after V lost 5 bases and J lost 3 bases. In DNA form, the CDR3 reads TGTGCCAGCAGCCCACAGGGGTACACCGGGGAGCTGTTTTTT. Protein sequence: CASSPQGYTGELFF.

The chain uses TRBV2 and TRBJ2-1, with TRBD2 matching 14 bases. The CDR3 is made up of 13 amino acids. Germline V gene sequence: CDR1 SNHLY, CDR2 FYNNEI. The ends lost 11 bases at V and 7 bases at J; junction bases unmatched: 4. The CDR3 spells CAARTSGGNEQFF. CDR3 bases: TGTGCCGCCCGGACTAGCGGGGGGAATGAGCAGTTCTTC.